The 16 T cell receptor beta chains given below trace back to one sample, sequenced in a study of blood T cell repertoires in COVID-19. This table comes from immunoSEQ multiplex PCR, and its TCRdb copy is limited to in-frame clones, with some not included. The sample lists about 130,000 clones; roughly 90% were seen once. The sequencing input was peripheral blood. The receptors shown here come from a woman of 80 years or more with acute or convalescent COVID-19.

The V call is TRBV10-3, the J call TRBJ2-5, with 7 bases that match TRBD2. Germline assignment: CDR1 ENHRY and CDR2 SYGVKD. V shed 6 bases, J shed 0 bases, and the junction held 1 base outside the gene matches. CDR3 size: 13 residues. The CDR3 DNA follows: TGTGCCATCAGGGGGACTAACCAAGAGACCCAGTACTTC. Protein sequence: CAIRGTNQETQYF.

CDR3 region: CASSFSKSSYNSPLHF. The CDR3 DNA sequence: TGTGCCAGCAGTTTCTCGAAGAGCTCCTATAATTCACCCCTCCACTTT. V gene TRBV6-5 combines with J gene TRBJ1-6, with D uncertain. Trimming stripped 4 bases from V and 0 bases from J, with 10 bases between. Germline-derived CDR1 and CDR2 are MNHEY and SVGAGI. This CDR3 has 16 residues.

The sample holds one count of this clone. CDR3: CAIRGDRTAEAFF. The CDR3 nucleotides are TGTGCCATCAGGGGCGACAGGACGGCTGAAGCTTTCTTT. The rearrangement uses TRBV10-3 and TRBJ1-1; a weak D match, TRBD1 (6 bases). The CDR3 consists of 13 residues. Germline CDR1 reads ENHRY; CDR2 reads SYGVKD. Trimming removed 6 bases from V and 6 bases from J, with 14 bases in between.

V is TRBV7-2 and J is TRBJ1-2; 11 bases are shared with TRBD1. The junction had 5 bases not matched to a gene; V was cut back by 1 base and J by 4 bases. Germline V CDR1 and CDR2: SGHTA, FQGNSA. This CDR3 region has 16 residues. Here the CDR3 reads CASSLVAGTGGYGYTF. Written as DNA, the CDR3 is TGTGCCAGCAGCTTAGTGGCCGGGACAGGGGGCTATGGCTACACCTTC.

This chain uses TRBV9 with TRBJ1-2, with TRBD1 as a possible D gene (5 bases). Germline V gives CDR1 SGDLS, CDR2 YYNGEE. The V and J ends lost 4 bases and 4 bases respectively, with 17 bases between them. The length of the CDR3 is 15 residues. Here the CDR3 DNA reads TGTGCCAGCAGCCCTGGGGGGTCCCAGGTCTATGGCTACACCTTC. Its protein product is CASSPGGSQVYGYTF.

A single count supports this clone. V is TRBV7-6 and J is TRBJ1-5; 7 bases align to TRBD1. The V segment lost 0 bases and the J segment 2 bases; nucleotides outside the gene matches: 4. This CDR3 is 16 amino acids long. Germline CDR1 and CDR2: SGHVS and FNYEAQ. The CDR3 nucleotides are TGTGCCAGCAGCTTAGCGCAAGGGGGCGGCAATCAGCCCCAGCATTTT. Residues: CASSLAQGGGNQPQHF. The variable domain in full, completed from reference TRBV7-6 and TRBJ1-5, reads GAGVSQSPRYKVTKRGQDVALRCDPISGHVSLYWYRQALGQGPEFLTYFNYEAQQDKSGLPNDRFSAERPEGSISTLTIQRTEQRDSAMYRCASSLAQGGGNQPQHFGDGTRLSIL.

The V gene is TRBV9, the J gene TRBJ1-2; D remains ambiguous. V shed 4 bases and J shed 2 bases, with 6 bases lying between them. The CDR3 is 12 residues long. From germline, CDR1 is SGDLS and CDR2 YYNGEE. This chain's CDR3 is CASSRENYGYTF. In DNA form, the CDR3 reads TGTGCCAGCAGCAGAGAAAACTATGGCTACACCTTC.

The chain is built from TRBV6-5 and TRBJ1-3; D unclear. The germline V gene has CDR1 MNHEY and CDR2 SVGAGI. The V end lost 6 bases, the J end lost 0 bases, and 12 bases lay between the germline ends. The CDR3 has 15 residues. CDR3 sequence reads: CASRNGRSSGNTIYF. CDR3 coding DNA: TGTGCCAGCAGGAATGGGAGGAGCTCTGGAAACACCATATATTTT.

The chain carries TRBV7-9 and TRBJ1-5, with unresolved D. The V end was cut by 3 bases, the J end by 6 bases, with 6 bases between. The CDR3 spans 12 residues. CDR1 and CDR2 (germline): SEHNR, FQNEAQ (reference sequence). The CDR3 loop is CASSFTGQPQHF. CDR3 bases: TGTGCCAGCAGCTTCACGGGTCAGCCCCAGCATTTT.

The rearrangement joins TRBV21-1 to TRBJ2-1; TRBD2 reflects the table's D call only, with no check against the DNA. TRBV21-1 is labeled a pseudogene. The CDR3 has 15 amino acids. The CDR3 coding sequence is TGTGCCAGCAGCAAAGGAGCGGGGCCTTACAATGAGCAGTTCTTC. Protein: CASSKGAGPYNEQFF.

This chain links TRBV11-2 with TRBJ1-3; TRBD1 is a possible D gene (6 bases). Per germline, CDR1 SGHAT and CDR2 FQNNGV. Trimming shortened V by 3 bases and J by 0 bases, and 12 bases separated the two germline ends. The CDR3 runs 16 residues. CDR3 bases: TGTGCCAGCAGCTTCGGGGGGGCCCTCTCTGGAAACACCATATATTTT. Amino acids: CASSFGGALSGNTIYF. Complete variable domain (other parts from reference TRBV11-2 and TRBJ1-3): EAGVAQSPRYKIIEKRQSVAFWCNPISGHATLYWYQQILGQGPKLLIQFQNNGVVDDSQLPKDRFSAERLKGVDSTLKIQPAKLEDSAVYLCASSFGGALSGNTIYFGEGSWLTVV.

This rearrangement joins TRBV18 to TRBJ1-2; 8 bases agree with TRBD1. Germline V gives CDR1 KGHSH, CDR2 LQKENI. Unmatched junction bases numbered 9, after V lost 3 bases and J lost 9 bases. CDR3 length: 14 residues. The CDR3 bases are TGTGCCAGCTCACCTGTGACAGGGGAAAGCAGCTACACCTTC. This codes for CASSPVTGESSYTF.

The chain combines TRBV6-6 with TRBJ1-2; 7 bases map to TRBD1. Germline V CDR1 and CDR2: MNHNY, SVGAGI (reference sequence). The CDR3 is 15 residues long. Germline trimming cut 0 bases from V and 2 bases from J; bases unmatched to any gene: 3. The CDR3 loop reads CASSYSRQGNYGYTF. The CDR3 coding sequence is TGTGCCAGCAGTTACTCAAGACAGGGAAACTATGGCTACACCTTC.

The sample holds one count of this clone. The chain employs TRBV11-2 and TRBJ2-6, with TRBD2 as a possible D gene (7 bases). There are 18 residues in the CDR3. The V end lost 0 bases, the J end lost 3 bases, and 15 bases lay between the germline ends. Per germline, CDR1 SGHAT and CDR2 FQNNGV. The CDR3 bases are TGTGCCAGCAGCTTAGATCCCGGGGGGCGGGATGGGGCCAACGTCCTGACTTTC. The encoded protein is CASSLDPGGRDGANVLTF.

This chain joins TRBV6-6 and TRBJ2-2; 10 nucleotides match TRBD2. J gave up 3 bases and V 5 bases, and 3 bases lay outside the gene matches. This CDR3 has 15 residues. Per germline, CDR1 MNHNY and CDR2 SVGAGI (reference sequence). DNA of the CDR3: TGTGCCAGCAGTGATGGGACTAGCGACACCGGGGAGCTGTTTTTT. This encodes CASSDGTSDTGELFF.

The chain links TRBV28 to TRBJ1-5; the match to TRBD1 covers 7 bases. The CDR3 has 14 amino acids. Germline-derived CDR1 and CDR2 are MDHEN and SYDVKM. After removal of 6 bases from V and 0 bases from J, the junction contained 2 bases not matched to a gene. The CDR3 spells CASSRGNSNQPQHF. In DNA, the CDR3 is TGTGCCAGCAGCAGGGGGAATAGCAATCAGCCCCAGCATTTT.